What follows are 11 T cell receptor beta chains derived from one specimen sequenced in a study of cytomegalovirus exposure and HLA in healthy donors. With 60 Vbeta and 13 Jbeta primers, the PCR was carried out. TCRdb keeps only in-frame clones here, not all; method: immunoSEQ multiplex PCR. The sample includes under 150,000 clones, 65% to 85% of them seen just once. Sequencing was performed on PBMCs. These receptors were collected from a male donor in good health and CMV-seronegative.

V is TRBV5-4 and J is TRBJ2-3; D gene unclear. Trimming shortened V by 2 bases and J by 6 bases, and 10 bases separated the two germline ends. The germline CDR1 and CDR2 sequences are SGHNT and YYREEE (reference sequence). The CDR3 extends over 13 amino acids. The CDR3 sequence is CASSLFIEDTQYF. The CDR3 DNA reads TGTGCCAGCAGCTTATTTATCGAGGATACGCAGTATTTT. Full variable domain (remainder filled in from reference TRBV5-4 and TRBJ2-3): ETGVTQSPTHLIKTRGQQVTLRCSSQSGHNTVSWYQQALGQGPQFIFQYYREEENGRGNFPPRFSGLQFPNYSSELNVNALELDDSALYLCASSLFIEDTQYFGPGTRLTVL.

V and J are TRBV11-2 and TRBJ2-7, with 9 bases matching TRBD1. From germline, CDR1 is SGHAT and CDR2 FQNNGV. V was clipped by 0 bases and J by 1 base; unmatched bases: 7. The CDR3 runs 17 residues. The CDR3 region is CASSLEGTGYLSYEQYF. CDR3 coding DNA: TGTGCCAGCAGCTTAGAGGGGACAGGGTACCTTTCCTACGAGCAGTACTTC.

The V gene is TRBV18, the J gene TRBJ2-3; TRBD2 is a possible D gene (5 bases). The CDR3 runs 14 residues. Per the germline V gene, CDR1 is KGHSH and CDR2 is LQKENI. The V end was cut by 3 bases, the J end by 5 bases, with 12 bases between. Here the CDR3 DNA reads TGTGCCAGCTCACCCCCGGACTGGGGAGATACGCAGTATTTT. Translation: CASSPPDWGDTQYF.

A few counts support this clone. The chain combines TRBV11-3 with TRBJ2-3; D perhaps matches TRBD2 (6 bases). Deletions cut 5 bases from V and 6 bases from J, with 12 bases between. CDR3 length: 13 amino acids. Germline-derived CDR1 and CDR2 are SGHNT and YENEEA. CDR3 residues: CASSGRRVDTQYF. The CDR3 DNA is TGTGCCAGCAGCGGGCGGAGGGTTGATACGCAGTATTTT.

In its sample, this clone was seen a few times. V is TRBV5-5 and J is TRBJ1-1, with TRBD1 as a possible D gene (5 bases). CDR1 is SGHKS and CDR2 is YYEKEE in the germline V gene (reference sequence). The CDR3 has 15 residues. V was cut by 2 bases and J by 0 bases, with 11 bases left in between. The CDR3 here is CASSFWTFMNTEAFF. The CDR3 bases are TGTGCCAGCAGCTTTTGGACATTCATGAACACTGAAGCTTTCTTT.

This clone has only one observation. This chain connects TRBV28 to TRBJ1-2; 10 bases are a match to TRBD1. The junction had 14 bases not matched to a gene; V was cut back by 6 bases and J by 4 bases. CDR1 and CDR2 from the germline V gene are MDHEN and SYDVKM. The CDR3 has 17 amino acids. The CDR3 nucleotides read TGTGCCAGCAGGCGGGGGATTCAGGACAGGGGGACCTATGGCTACACCTTC. Translating gives CASRRGIQDRGTYGYTF.

This chain links TRBV6-1 with TRBJ2-5; 7 nucleotides line up with TRBD2. The CDR3 is made up of 17 amino acids. Trimming removed 1 base from V and 1 base from J; junction bases left unmatched: 9. CDR1 is MNHNS, CDR2 SASEGT, per germline. CDR3 coding DNA: TGTGCCAGCAGTGAAGTTGGGGCTAGCGGACTCCAAGAGACCCAGTACTTC. Translation gives CASSEVGASGLQETQYF.

The chain links TRBV15 to TRBJ2-1, with D perhaps matching TRBD2 (5 bases). V lost 1 base to trimming and J lost 7 bases, with 11 bases between them. The germline gives CDR1 LNHNV, CDR2 YYDKDF (reference sequence). CDR3 size: 14 residues. The DNA for the CDR3 is TGTGCCACCAGCAGAGTTTACGGGGTAAATGAGCAGTTCTTC. Amino acid sequence: CATSRVYGVNEQFF.

V is TRBV9 and J is TRBJ2-4; 10 bases are shared with TRBD1. Germline CDR1 SGDLS, CDR2 YYNGEE. Trimming removed 4 bases from V and 4 bases from J; junction bases left unmatched: 5. This CDR3 has 15 amino acids. This chain's CDR3 is CASSHGQGVKNIQYF. CDR3 sequence (DNA): TGTGCCAGCAGCCACGGACAGGGGGTAAAAAACATTCAGTACTTC.

The chain couples TRBV7-7 to TRBJ2-2; D not certain. The V end lost 5 bases, the J end lost 5 bases, and 12 bases lay between the germline ends. This CDR3 contains 14 residues. CDR1 is SSHAT, CDR2 FNYEAQ, per germline (reference sequence). CDR3 in amino acids: CASSTTHGTGELFF. CDR3 sequence (DNA): TGTGCCAGCAGCACTACACATGGGACCGGGGAGCTGTTTTTT.

This chain joins TRBV7-2 and TRBJ2-5; possible D gene TRBD1, 6 bases. CDR1 is SGHTA, CDR2 FQGNSA, per germline. This CDR3 is 14 amino acids long. Trimming took off 2 bases at V and 2 bases at J, with 9 bases between the two ends. CDR3 sequence: CASSLIQGQETQYF. Here the CDR3 DNA reads TGTGCCAGCAGCTTAATACAGGGACAAGAGACCCAGTACTTC.